This TCR beta chain was identified in a study of T cells in Graves' hyperthyroidism and ophthalmopathy. Many counts were recorded for this clonotype. TCR beta CDR3 region amplification was performed from RNA transcripts. When the TCR CDR3 underwent first-round RT-PCR, the HTBI primer set was used. Each CDR3 protein gets one entry after TCRdb re-called the multiplex PCR reads with MiXCR. The table records approximately 560,000 distinct CDR3 sequences, around 14% of them present only once. CDR1 and CDR2 (germline): SNHLY, FYNNEI. The J segment lost 8 bases and the V segment lost 5 bases, leaving 9 bases of the junction unmatched. This CDR3 contains 15 residues.

V is TRBV2 and J is TRBJ2-1; 10 bases are shared with TRBD2. This receptor was taken from a woman in her twenties or thirties with Graves' hyperthyroidism. Material: blood. The CDR3: CASSPLSGRADEQFF. As DNA, the CDR3 is TGTGCCAGCAGTCCCTTGAGCGGGAGGGCCGATGAGCAGTTCTTC.